The rows below give T cell receptor beta chains drawn from one sample of a study of cytomegalovirus exposure and HLA in healthy donors. This table comes from immunoSEQ multiplex PCR, and its TCRdb copy is limited to in-frame clones, with some not included. The sample comprises 150,000 to 200,000 clones, 82% of which are singletons, and roughly 0.75% rests with the top ten. Sequenced: PBMCs. Receptor source: a young woman in good health and CMV-seronegative. Each CDR3 is given with its conserved first and last residue. The listing skips clone size in some rows; elsewhere it reads once, few, many or a size class.

clone_size v_call cdr3_aa
. TRBV7-6 CASSQPGTGYNEQFF
. TRBV7-6 CASTPGYNSPLHF
. TRBV19 CASQLAGPPSTSYEQYF
. TRBV27 CASSSPTSGRHEQYF
. TRBV13 CASSSLDRVGIQYF
. TRBV19 CASSIVGLAGISPRYNEQFF
. TRBV7-2 CASSPTLIYEQYF
once TRBV6-1 CASSGGHVDEKLFF
. TRBV18 CASSLDLVQGAYEQYF
few TRBV10-3 CAIRDGTGWGYTF
. TRBV28 CASSLPIGGMNTEAFF
once TRBV19 CASSMMGLYGYTF
. TRBV20-1 CSARTGVPQHF